The entry below gives a single TCR beta chain sequence along with its context. Its antigen is unidentified. Sequencing was performed with immunoSEQ multiplex PCR; in TCRdb, only in-frame clones are kept and a portion is missing. The sample has around 100,000 clones; 88% are singletons. The CDR3 contains 13 residues. The V gene lost 8 bases and the J gene lost 1 base, with 10 bases spanning the gap. CDR1 is SGHTA and CDR2 is FQGNSA in the germline V gene. The source of the sample is a study of T cell responses to AZD1222 COVID-19 vaccine. Study-wide results and caveats: Repertoires were obtained solely post-peak T cell response. Within unmutated variant regions lay the reported targets of nearly half of spike-specific TCRs. Possibly, clonal diversity was underestimated; donors were largely white British and included more females.

The receptor was derived from an adult in good health. J is TRBJ2-3 and V is TRBV7-2; D is perhaps TRBD2 (6 bases). The specimen was peripheral blood, collected on day 0 of AZD1222 vaccination. In nucleotides, the CDR3 is TGTGCCAGCGGGGGGTCGGGCACAGATACGCAGTATTTT. Encoded protein: CASGGSGTDTQYF.